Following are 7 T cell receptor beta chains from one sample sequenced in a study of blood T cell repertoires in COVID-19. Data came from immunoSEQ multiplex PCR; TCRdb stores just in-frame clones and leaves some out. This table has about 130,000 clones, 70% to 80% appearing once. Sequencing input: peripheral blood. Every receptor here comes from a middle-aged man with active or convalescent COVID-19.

The chain's CDR3 is CASSLDGHINEQFF. The CDR3, as DNA: TGTGCCAGCAGCTTAGATGGGCACATCAATGAGCAGTTCTTC. V gene TRBV11-2 combines with J gene TRBJ2-1, with D unresolved. Germline CDR1 reads SGHAT; CDR2 reads FQNNGV. The CDR3 has 14 residues. Trimming took 0 bases from V and 6 from J, leaving 9 bases between them.

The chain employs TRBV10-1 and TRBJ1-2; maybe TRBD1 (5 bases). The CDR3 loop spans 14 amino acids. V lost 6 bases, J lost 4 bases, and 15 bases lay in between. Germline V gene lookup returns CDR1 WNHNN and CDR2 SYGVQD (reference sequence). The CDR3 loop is CASRRMGRLYGYTF. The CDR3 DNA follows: TGCGCCAGCAGAAGGATGGGGCGCCTCTATGGCTACACCTTC.

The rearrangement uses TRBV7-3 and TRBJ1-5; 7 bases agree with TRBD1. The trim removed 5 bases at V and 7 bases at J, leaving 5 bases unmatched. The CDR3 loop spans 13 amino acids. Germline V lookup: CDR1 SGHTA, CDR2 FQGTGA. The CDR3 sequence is CASSLTGMQPQHF. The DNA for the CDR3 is TGTGCCAGCAGCCTGACAGGGATGCAGCCCCAGCATTTT.

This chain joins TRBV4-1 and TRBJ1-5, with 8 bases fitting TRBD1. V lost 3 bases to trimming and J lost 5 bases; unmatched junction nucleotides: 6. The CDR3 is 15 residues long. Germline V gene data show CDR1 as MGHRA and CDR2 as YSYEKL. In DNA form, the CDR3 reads TGCGCCAGCAGCCACGAGGGACAGGCCGATCAGCCCCAGCATTTT. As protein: CASSHEGQADQPQHF.

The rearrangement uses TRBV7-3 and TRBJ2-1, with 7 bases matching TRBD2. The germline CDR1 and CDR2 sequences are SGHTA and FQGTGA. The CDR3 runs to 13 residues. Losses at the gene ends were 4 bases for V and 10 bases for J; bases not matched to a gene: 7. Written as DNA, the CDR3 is TGTGCCAGCAGCTCGGACAAAGCGGGGGAGCAGTTCTTC. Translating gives CASSSDKAGEQFF.

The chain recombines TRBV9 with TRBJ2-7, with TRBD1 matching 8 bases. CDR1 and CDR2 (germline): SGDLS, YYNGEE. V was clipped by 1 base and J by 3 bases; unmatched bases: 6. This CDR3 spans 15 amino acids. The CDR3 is CASSVTPDRGYEQYF. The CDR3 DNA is TGTGCCAGCAGCGTAACCCCCGACAGGGGCTACGAGCAGTACTTC. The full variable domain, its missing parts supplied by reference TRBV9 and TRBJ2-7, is DSGVTQTPKHLITATGQRVTLRCSPRSGDLSVYWYQQSLDQGLQFLIQYYNGEERAKGNILERFSAQQFPDLHSELNLSSLELGDSALYFCASSVTPDRGYEQYFGPGTRLTVT.

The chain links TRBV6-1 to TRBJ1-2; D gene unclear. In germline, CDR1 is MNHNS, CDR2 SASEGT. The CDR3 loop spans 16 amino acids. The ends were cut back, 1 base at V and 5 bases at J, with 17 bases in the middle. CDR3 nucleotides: TGTGCCAGCAGTGAAGAGGAGCCACGACCCGGTTATGGCTACACCTTC. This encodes CASSEEEPRPGYGYTF.